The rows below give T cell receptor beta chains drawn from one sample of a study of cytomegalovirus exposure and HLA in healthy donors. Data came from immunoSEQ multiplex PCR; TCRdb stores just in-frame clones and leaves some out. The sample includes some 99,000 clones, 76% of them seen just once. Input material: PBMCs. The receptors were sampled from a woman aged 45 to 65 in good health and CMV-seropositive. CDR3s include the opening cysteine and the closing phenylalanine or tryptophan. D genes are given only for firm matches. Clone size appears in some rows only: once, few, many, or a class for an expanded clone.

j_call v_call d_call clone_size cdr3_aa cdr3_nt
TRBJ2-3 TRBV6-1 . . CASKLDRGTDTQYF TGTGCCAGCAAACTGGACAGAGGGACAGATACGCAGTATTTT
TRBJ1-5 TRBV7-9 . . CASSGQPNQPQHF TGTGCCAGCAGCGGACAGCCGAATCAGCCCCAGCATTTT
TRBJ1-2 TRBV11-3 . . CASSSQGSNYGYTF TGTGCCAGCAGCTCACAGGGCTCTAACTATGGCTACACCTTC
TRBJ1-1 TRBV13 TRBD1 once CASSSGQGGNTEAFF TGTGCCAGCAGCTCCGGACAGGGTGGGAACACTGAAGCTTTCTTT
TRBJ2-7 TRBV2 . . CASSESGYEQYF TGTGCCAGCAGTGAAAGCGGCTACGAGCAGTACTTC
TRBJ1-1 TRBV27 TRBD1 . CASSLTGDDTEAFF TGTGCCAGCAGTTTGACAGGGGACGACACTGAAGCTTTCTTT
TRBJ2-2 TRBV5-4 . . CASSPGRGKHTGELFF TGTGCCAGCAGCCCTGGCCGGGGTAAACACACCGGGGAGCTGTTTTTT
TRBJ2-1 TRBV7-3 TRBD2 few CASSLTGGYNEQFF TGTGCCAGCAGCCTTACGGGGGGGTACAATGAGCAGTTCTTC
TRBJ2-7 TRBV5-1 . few CASSQFGTFEYEQYF TGCGCCAGCAGCCAATTCGGGACATTTGAGTACGAGCAGTACTTC
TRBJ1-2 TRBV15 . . CATSQGKSYGYTF TGTGCCACCAGCCAGGGAAAATCCTATGGCTACACCTTC
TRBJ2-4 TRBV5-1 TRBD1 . CASRGQDSIQYF TGCGCCAGCAGGGGACAGGACTCCATTCAGTACTTC
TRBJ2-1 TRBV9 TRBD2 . CASSILPGGRAYNEQFF TGTGCCAGCAGCATCCTGCCGGGCGGGAGGGCCTACAATGAGCAGTTCTTC
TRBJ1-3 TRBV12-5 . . CASGLATGGNTIYF TGTGCTAGTGGTTTGGCCACAGGAGGAAACACCATATATTTT
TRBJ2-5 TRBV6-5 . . CASSSDSIGETQYF TGTGCCAGCAGTTCAGACAGTATCGGAGAGACCCAGTACTTC
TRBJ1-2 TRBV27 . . CASSLRGSGYTF TGTGCCAGCAGTTTAAGAGGTTCTGGCTACACCTTC
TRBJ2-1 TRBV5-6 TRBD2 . CASSLSGGGAGRVNEQFF TGTGCCAGCAGCTTGTCGGGCGGGGGGGCCGGGCGGGTCAATGAGCAGTTCTTC
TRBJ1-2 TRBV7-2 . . CASSFTANYGYTF TGTGCCAGCAGCTTCACAGCTAACTATGGCTACACCTTC
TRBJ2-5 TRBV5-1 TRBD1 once CASSLTGTGGGETQYF TGCGCCAGCAGCTTGACGGGGACAGGGGGCGGGGAGACCCAGTACTTC
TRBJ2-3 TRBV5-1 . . CASGPGDGTDTQYF TGCGCCAGCGGACCGGGGGACGGCACAGATACGCAGTATTTT
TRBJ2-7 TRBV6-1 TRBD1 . CASSERDRGSYEQYF TGTGCCAGCAGTGAAAGGGACAGGGGCTCCTACGAGCAGTACTTC
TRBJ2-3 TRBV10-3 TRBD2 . CAISGGTASGRAGDTQYF TGTGCCATCAGTGGGGGGACTGCTAGCGGGAGGGCTGGAGATACGCAGTATTTT
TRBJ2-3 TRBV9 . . CASSVAPDTQYF TGTGCCAGCAGCGTAGCTCCAGATACGCAGTATTTT
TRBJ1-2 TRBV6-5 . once CASSEFDSRHGYTF TGTGCCAGCAGTGAGTTTGACAGTCGCCATGGCTACACCTTC
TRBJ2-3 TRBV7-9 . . CSSSLSPPRTDTQYF TGTTCCAGCAGCCTATCCCCTCCTCGCACAGATACGCAGTATTTT
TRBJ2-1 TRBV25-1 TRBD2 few CASSESSGLAGGDEQFF TGTGCCAGCAGTGAATCGAGCGGGCTAGCGGGAGGGGATGAGCAGTTCTTC
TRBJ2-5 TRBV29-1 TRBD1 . CSVGTGVGETQYF TGCAGCGTGGGGACAGGGGTCGGGGAGACCCAGTACTTC
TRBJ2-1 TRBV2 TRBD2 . CASTRLAATPRNEQFF TGTGCCAGTACTCGACTAGCGGCTACCCCGAGGAATGAGCAGTTCTTC
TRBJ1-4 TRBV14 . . CASSQVGGKGEKLFF TGTGCCAGCAGCCAAGTTGGAGGGAAAGGTGAAAAACTGTTTTTT
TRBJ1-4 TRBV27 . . CASSPTRTATNEKLFF TGTGCCAGCAGTCCAACACGGACTGCAACTAATGAAAAACTGTTTTTT
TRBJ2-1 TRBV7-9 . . CASSLGPSHNEQFF TGTGCCAGCAGCTTAGGTCCTAGCCACAATGAGCAGTTCTTC
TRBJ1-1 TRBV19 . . CATRGLNTEAFF TGTGCCACTCGGGGTCTGAACACTGAAGCTTTCTTT
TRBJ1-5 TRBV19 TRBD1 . CASSATGTADQPQHF TGTGCCAGTAGTGCCACCGGGACAGCCGATCAGCCCCAGCATTTT
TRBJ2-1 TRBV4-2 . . CASSSLVGDYEQFF TGTGCCAGCAGCTCCCTAGTAGGAGACTATGAGCAGTTCTTC
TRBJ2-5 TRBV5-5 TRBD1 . CASSGYRGTGETQYF TGTGCCAGCAGCGGGTACAGGGGAACTGGCGAGACCCAGTACTTC
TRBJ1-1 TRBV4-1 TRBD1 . CASSQDSATGSEAFF TGCGCCAGCAGCCAAGATAGCGCGACAGGGTCTGAAGCTTTCTTT
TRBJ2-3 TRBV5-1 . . CATGLGSSETQYF TGCGCCACGGGACTGGGCAGTTCGGAGACGCAGTATTTT
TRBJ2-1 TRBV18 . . CASSRVMDEQFF TGTGCCAGCTCACGAGTTATGGATGAGCAGTTCTTC
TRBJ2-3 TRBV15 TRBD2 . CATGTSGGPSTDTQYF TGTGCCACCGGGACTAGCGGGGGGCCTAGCACAGATACGCAGTATTTT
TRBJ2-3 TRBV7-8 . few CASSLASGLDTQYF TGTGCCAGCAGCTTAGCGAGCGGTCTAGATACGCAGTATTTT
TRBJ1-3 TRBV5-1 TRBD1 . CASSLGQGGNTIYF TGCGCCAGCAGCTTGGGACAGGGCGGAAACACCATATATTTT
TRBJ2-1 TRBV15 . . CATSSAVVVEQFF TGTGCCACCAGCTCCGCCGTAGTTGTCGAGCAGTTCTTC
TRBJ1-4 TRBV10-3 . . CAISESEEKLFF TGTGCCATCAGTGAGTCGGAGGAAAAACTGTTTTTT
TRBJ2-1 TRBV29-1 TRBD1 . CSAPPSGTGANNEQFF TGCAGCGCTCCACCTTCCGGGACAGGGGCGAACAATGAGCAGTTCTTC
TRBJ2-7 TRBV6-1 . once CASSVRGYEQYF TGTGCCAGCAGTGTGCGCGGATACGAGCAGTACTTC
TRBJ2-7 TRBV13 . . CASSLGRALGEQYF TGTGCCAGCAGCTTGGGCAGGGCCTTGGGCGAGCAGTACTTC
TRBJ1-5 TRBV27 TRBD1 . CASSLSYRGPQPQHF TGTGCCAGCAGTTTATCGTACAGGGGGCCACAGCCCCAGCATTTT
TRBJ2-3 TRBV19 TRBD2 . CASSIDTSGRADTQYF TGTGCCAGTAGTATAGATACTAGCGGGAGGGCAGATACGCAGTATTTT
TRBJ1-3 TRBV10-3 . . CAISEQVSGNTIYF TGTGCCATCAGTGAGCAGGTCTCTGGAAACACCATATATTTT
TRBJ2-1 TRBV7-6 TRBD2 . CASSLAPSGSSYNEQFF TGTGCCAGCAGCTTAGCCCCTAGCGGGAGCTCCTACAATGAGCAGTTCTTC
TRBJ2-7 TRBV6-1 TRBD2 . CASRSPSGSYEQYF TGTGCCAGCAGGTCCCCTAGCGGATCCTACGAGCAGTACTTC
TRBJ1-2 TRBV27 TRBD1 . CASSPRLQGDYGYTF TGTGCCAGCAGTCCCCGATTGCAGGGGGACTATGGCTACACCTTC
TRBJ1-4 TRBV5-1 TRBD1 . CASRLGTATSEKLFF TGCGCCAGCAGGCTCGGGACAGCAACTAGTGAAAAACTGTTTTTT
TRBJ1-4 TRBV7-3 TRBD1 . CASSPTGGTNEKLFF TGTGCCAGCAGCCCAACAGGGGGCACTAATGAAAAACTGTTTTTT
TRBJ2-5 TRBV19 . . CASSIGGAGGETQYF TGTGCCAGTAGTATCGGAGGGGCAGGGGGGGAGACCCAGTACTTC
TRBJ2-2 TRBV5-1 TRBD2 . CASSFVAGDGELFF TGCGCCAGCAGCTTCGTAGCGGGAGACGGGGAGCTGTTTTTT